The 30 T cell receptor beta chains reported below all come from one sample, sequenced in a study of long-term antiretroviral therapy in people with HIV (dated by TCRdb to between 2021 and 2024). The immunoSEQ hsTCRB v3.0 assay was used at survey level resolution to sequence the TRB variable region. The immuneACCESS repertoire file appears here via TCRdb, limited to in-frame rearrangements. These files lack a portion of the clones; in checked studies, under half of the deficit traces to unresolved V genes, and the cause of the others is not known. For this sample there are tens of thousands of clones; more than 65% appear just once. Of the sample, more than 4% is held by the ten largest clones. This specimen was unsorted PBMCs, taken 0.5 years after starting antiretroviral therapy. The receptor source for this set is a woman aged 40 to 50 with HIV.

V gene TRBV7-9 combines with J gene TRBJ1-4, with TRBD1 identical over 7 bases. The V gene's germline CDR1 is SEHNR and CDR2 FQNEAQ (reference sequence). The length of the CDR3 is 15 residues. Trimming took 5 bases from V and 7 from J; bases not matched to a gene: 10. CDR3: CASSPAQGGGEKLFF. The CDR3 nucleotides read TGTGCCAGCAGCCCAGCCCAGGGGGGCGGTGAAAAACTGTTTTTT.

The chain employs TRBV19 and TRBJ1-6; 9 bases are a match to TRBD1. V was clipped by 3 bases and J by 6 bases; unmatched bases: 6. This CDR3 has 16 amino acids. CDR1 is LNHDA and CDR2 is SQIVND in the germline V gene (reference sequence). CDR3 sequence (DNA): TGTGCCAGTAGTATGCTACAGGGGGCACTTAATTCACCCCTCCACTTT. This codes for CASSMLQGALNSPLHF.

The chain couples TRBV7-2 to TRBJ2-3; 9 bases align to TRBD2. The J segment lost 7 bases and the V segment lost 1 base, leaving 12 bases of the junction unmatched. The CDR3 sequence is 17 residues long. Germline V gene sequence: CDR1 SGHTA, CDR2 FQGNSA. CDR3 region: CASSLEGGGARVNTQYF. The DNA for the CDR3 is TGTGCCAGCAGCTTAGAGGGCGGGGGGGCCAGGGTCAATACGCAGTATTTT.

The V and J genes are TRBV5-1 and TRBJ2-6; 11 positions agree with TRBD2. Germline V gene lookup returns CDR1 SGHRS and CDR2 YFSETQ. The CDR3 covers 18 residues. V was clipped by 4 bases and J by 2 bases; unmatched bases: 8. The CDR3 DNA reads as TGCGCCAGCAGCCGCCTGACTAGCGGGGTGGCTGGGGCCAACGTCCTGACTTTC. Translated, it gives CASSRLTSGVAGANVLTF.

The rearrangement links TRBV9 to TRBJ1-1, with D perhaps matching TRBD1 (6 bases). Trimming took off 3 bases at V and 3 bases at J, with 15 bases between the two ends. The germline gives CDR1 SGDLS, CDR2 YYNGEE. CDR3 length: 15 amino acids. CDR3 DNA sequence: TGTGCCAGCAGCGGGTCAGGGACACCTGACACTGAAGCTTTCTTT. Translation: CASSGSGTPDTEAFF.

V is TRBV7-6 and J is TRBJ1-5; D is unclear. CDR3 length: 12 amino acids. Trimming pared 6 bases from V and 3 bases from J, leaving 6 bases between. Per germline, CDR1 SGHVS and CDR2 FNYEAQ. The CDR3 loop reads CASSLYNQPQHF. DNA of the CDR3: TGTGCCAGCAGTTTGTACAATCAGCCCCAGCATTTT.

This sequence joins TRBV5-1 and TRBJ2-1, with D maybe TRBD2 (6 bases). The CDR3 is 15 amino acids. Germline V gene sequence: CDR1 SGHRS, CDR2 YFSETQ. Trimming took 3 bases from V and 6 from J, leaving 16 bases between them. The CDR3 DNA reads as TGCGCCAGCAGCTCTGCGGGACTCCACGGCAATGAGCAGTTCTTC. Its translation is CASSSAGLHGNEQFF.

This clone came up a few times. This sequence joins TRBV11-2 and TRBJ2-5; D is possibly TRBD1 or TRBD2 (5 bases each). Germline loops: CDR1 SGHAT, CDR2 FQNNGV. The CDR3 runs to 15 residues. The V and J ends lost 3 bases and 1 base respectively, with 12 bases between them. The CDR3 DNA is TGTGCCAGCAGCTTGATCGGGGCTGCCCAAGAGACCCAGTACTTC. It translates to CASSLIGAAQETQYF.

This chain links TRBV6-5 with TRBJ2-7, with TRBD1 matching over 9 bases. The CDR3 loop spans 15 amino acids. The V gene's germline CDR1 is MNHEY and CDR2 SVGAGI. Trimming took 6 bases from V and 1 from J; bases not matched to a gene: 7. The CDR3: CASRNSGTGSYEQYF. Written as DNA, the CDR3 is TGTGCCAGCAGAAACTCCGGGACAGGGTCCTACGAGCAGTACTTC.

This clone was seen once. This CDR3 is CAWSVHRTGGPGAQYF. The DNA of the CDR3 is TGTGCCTGGAGTGTACACAGGACAGGGGGACCCGGGGCCCAGTACTTC. The chain recombines TRBV30 with TRBJ2-5, with 10 bases lining up with TRBD1. The CDR3 covers 16 residues. V trimming: 0 bases; J trimming: 9 bases; junction bases outside the gene matches: 13. Germline V CDR1 and CDR2: GTSNPN, SVGIG (reference sequence).

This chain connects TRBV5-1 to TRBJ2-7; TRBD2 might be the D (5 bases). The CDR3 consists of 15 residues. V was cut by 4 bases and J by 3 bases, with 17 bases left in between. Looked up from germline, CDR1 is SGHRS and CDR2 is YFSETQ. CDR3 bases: TGCGCCAGCAGCCTGGAAGCGGTACCCTACTACGAGCAGTACTTC. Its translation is CASSLEAVPYYEQYF.

This CDR3 reads CASSLVGRVGETQYF. The CDR3 DNA reads TGTGCCAGCAGCTTAGTCGGCAGGGTGGGAGAGACCCAGTACTTC. The V call is TRBV11-2, the J call TRBJ2-5, with TRBD1 as a possible D gene (5 bases). There are 15 residues in the CDR3. The germline CDR1 and CDR2 sequences are SGHAT and FQNNGV. V lost 1 base, J lost 4 bases, and 13 bases lay in between.

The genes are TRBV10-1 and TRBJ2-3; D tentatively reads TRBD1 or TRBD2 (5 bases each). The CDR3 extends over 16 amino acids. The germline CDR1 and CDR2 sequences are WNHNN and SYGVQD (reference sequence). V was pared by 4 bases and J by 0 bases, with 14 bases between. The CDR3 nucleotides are TGCGCCAGCAGTGTGGGGACGGAACTTAGCACAGATACGCAGTATTTT. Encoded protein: CASSVGTELSTDTQYF.

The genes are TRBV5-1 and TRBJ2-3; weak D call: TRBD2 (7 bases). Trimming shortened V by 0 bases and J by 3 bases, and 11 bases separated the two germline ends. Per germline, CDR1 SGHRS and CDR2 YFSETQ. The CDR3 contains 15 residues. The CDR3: CASSLAGGITDTQYF. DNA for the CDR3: TGCGCCAGCAGCTTGGCGGGGGGCATTACAGATACGCAGTATTTT.

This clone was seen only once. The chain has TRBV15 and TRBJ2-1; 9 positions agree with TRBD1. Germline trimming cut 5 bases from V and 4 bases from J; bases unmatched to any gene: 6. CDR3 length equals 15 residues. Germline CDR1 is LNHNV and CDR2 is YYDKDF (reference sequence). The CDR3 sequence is CATSGWDREYNEQFF. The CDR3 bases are TGTGCCACCAGCGGTTGGGACAGGGAATACAATGAGCAGTTCTTC.

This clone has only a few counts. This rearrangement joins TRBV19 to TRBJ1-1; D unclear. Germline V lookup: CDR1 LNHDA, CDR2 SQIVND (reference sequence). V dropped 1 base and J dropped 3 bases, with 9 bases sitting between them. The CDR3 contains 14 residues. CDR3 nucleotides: TGTGCCAGTAGTATAGCCGTGGGGTACACTGAAGCTTTCTTT. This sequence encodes CASSIAVGYTEAFF.

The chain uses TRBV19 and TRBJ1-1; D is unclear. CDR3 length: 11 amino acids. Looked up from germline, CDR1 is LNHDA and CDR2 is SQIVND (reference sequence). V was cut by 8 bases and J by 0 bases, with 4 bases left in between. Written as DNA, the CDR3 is TGTGCCAGTGCGATGAACACTGAAGCTTTCTTT. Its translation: CASAMNTEAFF.

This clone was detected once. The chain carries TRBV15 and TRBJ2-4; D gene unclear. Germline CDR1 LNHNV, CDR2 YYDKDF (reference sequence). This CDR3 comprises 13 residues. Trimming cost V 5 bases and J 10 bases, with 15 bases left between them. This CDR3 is CATSADPLRIQYF. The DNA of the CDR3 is TGTGCCACCAGCGCTGACCCCCTTCGGATTCAGTACTTC.

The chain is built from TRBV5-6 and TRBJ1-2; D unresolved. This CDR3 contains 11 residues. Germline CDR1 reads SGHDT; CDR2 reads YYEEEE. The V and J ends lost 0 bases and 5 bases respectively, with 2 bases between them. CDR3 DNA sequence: TGTGCCAGCAGCTTGGAATATGGCTACACCTTC. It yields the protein CASSLEYGYTF.

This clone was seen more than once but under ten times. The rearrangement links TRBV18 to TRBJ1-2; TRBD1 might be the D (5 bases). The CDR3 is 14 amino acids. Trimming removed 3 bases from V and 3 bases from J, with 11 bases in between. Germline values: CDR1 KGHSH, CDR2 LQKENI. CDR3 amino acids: CASSPEGTDYGYTF. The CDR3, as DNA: TGTGCCAGCTCACCCGAGGGGACGGACTATGGCTACACCTTC. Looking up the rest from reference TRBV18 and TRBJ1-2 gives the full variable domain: NAGVMQNPRHLVRRRGQEARLRCSPMKGHSHVYWYRQLPEEGLKFMVYLQKENIIDESGMPKERFSAEFPKEGPSILRIQQVVRGDSAAYFCASSPEGTDYGYTFGSGTRLTVV.

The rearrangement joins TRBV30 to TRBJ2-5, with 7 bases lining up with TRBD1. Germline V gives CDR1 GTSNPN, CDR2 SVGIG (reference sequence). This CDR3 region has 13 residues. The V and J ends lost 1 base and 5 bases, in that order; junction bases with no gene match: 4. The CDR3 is CAWSGSRGETQYF. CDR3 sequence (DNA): TGTGCCTGGAGTGGTTCCAGGGGGGAGACCCAGTACTTC.

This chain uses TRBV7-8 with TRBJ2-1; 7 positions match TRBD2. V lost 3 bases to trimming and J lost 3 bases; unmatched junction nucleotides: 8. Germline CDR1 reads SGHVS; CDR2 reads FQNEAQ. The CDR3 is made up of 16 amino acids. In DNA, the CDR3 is TGTGCCAGCAGCTTGAGAGCGGGGCGTAACTACAATGAGCAGTTCTTC. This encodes CASSLRAGRNYNEQFF.

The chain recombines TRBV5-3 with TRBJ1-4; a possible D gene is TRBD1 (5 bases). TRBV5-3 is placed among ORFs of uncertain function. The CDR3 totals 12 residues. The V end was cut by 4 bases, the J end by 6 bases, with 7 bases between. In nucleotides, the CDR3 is TGTGCCAGAAGCGTCAGGGATGAAAAACTGTTTTTT. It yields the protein CARSVRDEKLFF.

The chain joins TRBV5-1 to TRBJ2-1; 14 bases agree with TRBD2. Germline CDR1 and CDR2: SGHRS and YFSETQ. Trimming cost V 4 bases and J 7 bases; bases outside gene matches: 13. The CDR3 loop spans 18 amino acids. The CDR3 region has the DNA TGCGCCAGCAGCCAGAGGACTAGCGGGGGGTTACGTGAGAATGAGCAGTTCTTC. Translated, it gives CASSQRTSGGLRENEQFF.

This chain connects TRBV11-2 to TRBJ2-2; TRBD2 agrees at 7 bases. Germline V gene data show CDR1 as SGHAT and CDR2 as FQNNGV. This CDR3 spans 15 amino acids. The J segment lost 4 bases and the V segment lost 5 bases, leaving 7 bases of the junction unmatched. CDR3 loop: CASSPWGGGTGELFF. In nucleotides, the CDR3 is TGTGCCAGCAGCCCTTGGGGGGGAGGCACCGGGGAGCTGTTTTTT.

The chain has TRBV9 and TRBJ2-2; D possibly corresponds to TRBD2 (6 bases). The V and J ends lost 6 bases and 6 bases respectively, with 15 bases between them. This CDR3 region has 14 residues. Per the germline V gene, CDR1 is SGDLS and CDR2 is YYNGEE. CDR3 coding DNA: TGTGCCAGCACCGTCGACTCGGGGGCCGGGGAGCTGTTTTTT. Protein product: CASTVDSGAGELFF.

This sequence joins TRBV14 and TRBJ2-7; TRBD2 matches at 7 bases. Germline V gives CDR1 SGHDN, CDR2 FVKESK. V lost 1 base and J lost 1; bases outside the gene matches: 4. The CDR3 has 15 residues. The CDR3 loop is CASSQALGGSYEQYF. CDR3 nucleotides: TGTGCCAGCAGCCAAGCCCTCGGGGGGTCCTACGAGCAGTACTTC.

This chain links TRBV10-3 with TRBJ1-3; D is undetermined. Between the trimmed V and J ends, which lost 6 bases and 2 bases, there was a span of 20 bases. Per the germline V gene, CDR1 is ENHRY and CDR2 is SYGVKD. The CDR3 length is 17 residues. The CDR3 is CAISALDNPGTGNTIYF. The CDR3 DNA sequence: TGTGCCATCAGCGCCCTCGACAACCCTGGAACTGGAAACACCATATATTTT.

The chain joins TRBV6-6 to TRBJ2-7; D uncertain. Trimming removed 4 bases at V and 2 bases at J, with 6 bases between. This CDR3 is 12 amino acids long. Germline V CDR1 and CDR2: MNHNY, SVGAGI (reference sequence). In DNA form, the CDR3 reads TGTGCCAGCAGTTCAACAACCTACGAGCAGTACTTC. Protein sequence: CASSSTTYEQYF.

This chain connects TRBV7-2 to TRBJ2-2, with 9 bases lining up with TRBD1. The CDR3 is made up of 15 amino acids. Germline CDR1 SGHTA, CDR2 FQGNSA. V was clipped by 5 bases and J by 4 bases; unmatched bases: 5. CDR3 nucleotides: TGTGCCAGCAGCACACAGGGGGCGGGCACCGGGGAGCTGTTTTTT. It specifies CASSTQGAGTGELFF.